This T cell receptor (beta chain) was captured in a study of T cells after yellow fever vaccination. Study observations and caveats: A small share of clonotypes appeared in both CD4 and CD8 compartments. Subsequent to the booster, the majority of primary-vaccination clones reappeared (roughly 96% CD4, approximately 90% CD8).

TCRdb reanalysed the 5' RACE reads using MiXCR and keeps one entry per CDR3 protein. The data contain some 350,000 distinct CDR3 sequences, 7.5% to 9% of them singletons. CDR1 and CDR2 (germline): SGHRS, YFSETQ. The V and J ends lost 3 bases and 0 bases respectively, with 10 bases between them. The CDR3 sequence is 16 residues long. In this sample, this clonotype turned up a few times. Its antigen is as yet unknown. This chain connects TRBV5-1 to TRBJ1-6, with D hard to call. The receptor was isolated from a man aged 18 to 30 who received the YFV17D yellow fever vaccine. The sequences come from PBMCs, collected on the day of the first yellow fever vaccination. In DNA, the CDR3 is TGCGCCAGCAGCTGGGGTCCGAGCTCCTATAATTCACCCCTCCACTTT. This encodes CASSWGPSSYNSPLHF.